This TCR beta chain was identified in a study of regulatory T cells in long-lasting Graves disease. Regarding time point: newly diagnosed GD, antithyroid drugs for less than 3 months. With RNA extracted from PBMCs as input, the TCR library was made. On this clonotype itself: At one end the junction does not follow the germline gene, possibly because of a read error.

Arm-PCR of CDR3 regions and iRepertoire HTBI primers were the basis on which TCR beta libraries were built. TCRdb re-derived calls from the multiplex PCR reads in MiXCR, one entry per CDR3 protein. The sample shows 450,000 to 600,000 distinct CDR3 sequences, 13% of them seen only once. The germline V gene has CDR1 SGHKS and CDR2 YYEKEE (reference sequence). The CDR3 runs 15 residues. The sample also formed part of further work on T cells in Graves' hyperthyroidism and ophthalmopathy. That source notes: Any patient presenting with uncontrolled infection, other autoimmune disease, pregnancy or lactation was left out. During a first-round RT-PCR of the TCR CDR3, the HTBI primer set was used.

Here the sequenced sample was peripheral blood mononuclear cells (PBMCs), taken at new diagnosis, from a patient treated with antithyroid drugs. The TCR sequence derives from a man aged 25-45 years with Graves disease. The rearrangement links TRBV5-5 to TRBJ1-1; possibly TRBD1 for D (5 bases). The CDR3 is CASSLMGGKRTGAFF. CDR3 coding DNA: TGTGCCAGCAGCTTGATGGGGGGAAAAAGGACTGGAGCTTTCTTT.